This T cell receptor (beta chain) was observed in a study of T cell responses to AZD1222 COVID-19 vaccine. Findings and caveats of the study: Spike was spanned by vaccine-associated CD4 TCRs, which were dominant at 160-218 and 743-854. The peak T cell response came first, and repertoires were sampled only after it.

The repertoire was sequenced with immunoSEQ multiplex PCR; TCRdb's copy has only in-frame clones and lacks some. The table lists roughly 110,000 clones, about nine tenths of them singletons. Timing groups of about 4 and about 12 weeks for second doses were pooled. Of note for this clone: Its specificity is unknown.

CDR3 length: 13 amino acids. J gave up 8 bases and V 5 bases, and 8 bases lay outside the gene matches. Per the germline V gene, CDR1 is SGHTA and CDR2 is FQGTGA. V is TRBV7-3 and J is TRBJ1-2; 7 nucleotides line up with TRBD1. The clonotype was recovered from an adult who received the AZD1222 COVID-19 vaccine. Sequences were derived from peripheral blood, sampled 28 days after the second AZD1222 dose. The DNA of the CDR3 is TGTGCCAGCAGCCCGACAGGGTTCGACGGCTACACCTTC. This sequence encodes CASSPTGFDGYTF.